The rows below give T cell receptor beta chains drawn from one sample of a study of cytomegalovirus exposure and HLA in healthy donors. Repertoires were generated with immunoSEQ multiplex PCR, while TCRdb's copy carries only in-frame clones and drops some. The data contain some 310,000 clones, approximately 88% of them seen just once; the ten biggest clones take up roughly 0.88%. Sequenced material: PBMCs. These receptors were taken from a man aged 30 to 45 in good health and CMV-seronegative. Each CDR3 is given with its conserved first and last residue. Fields, in order: J gene, D gene, clone size, V gene, CDR3 DNA, CDR3 protein. The D gene is left open where the match is weak. For some rows the clone size is stated as once, few or many, or as a class when expanded; others skip it.

j_call: TRBJ2-3
d_call: TRBD1
clone_size: -
v_call: TRBV5-4
cdr3_nt: TGTGCCAGCAGCCCCGGGACAGGGCCTGATACGCAGTATTTT
cdr3_aa: CASSPGTGPDTQYF

j_call: TRBJ1-2
d_call: -
clone_size: -
v_call: TRBV14
cdr3_nt: TGTGCCAGCAGCCATCGGACAGCAACTACAAGCTATGGCTACACCTTC
cdr3_aa: CASSHRTATTSYGYTF

j_call: TRBJ1-5
d_call: TRBD1
clone_size: once
v_call: TRBV6-1
cdr3_nt: TGTGCCAGCAGTGCCGACAGGGGAGTGGGCATTAGCAATCAGCCCCAGCATTTT
cdr3_aa: CASSADRGVGISNQPQHF

j_call: TRBJ1-1
d_call: -
clone_size: -
v_call: TRBV29-1
cdr3_nt: TGCAGCGTCGAAACTAGCGAAGCTTTCTTT
cdr3_aa: CSVETSEAFF

j_call: TRBJ2-2
d_call: -
clone_size: -
v_call: TRBV7-6
cdr3_nt: TGTGCCAGCAGCCGCGAAGGGGCGAACATGAGGAACACCGGGGAGCTGTTTTTT
cdr3_aa: CASSREGANMRNTGELFF

j_call: TRBJ1-2
d_call: -
clone_size: -
v_call: TRBV30
cdr3_nt: TGTGCCTGGACCCAGGGGCGGGGGCGTGCTGGCTACACCTTC
cdr3_aa: CAWTQGRGRAGYTF

j_call: TRBJ2-7
d_call: TRBD1
clone_size: -
v_call: TRBV6-1
cdr3_nt: TGTGCCAGCAGTGAATCGGTCGGGACAGGAACCTACGAGCAGTACTTC
cdr3_aa: CASSESVGTGTYEQYF

j_call: TRBJ1-5
d_call: -
clone_size: -
v_call: TRBV5-8
cdr3_nt: TGTGCCAGCAGCCTACGTTACAATCAGCCCCAGCATTTT
cdr3_aa: CASSLRYNQPQHF

j_call: TRBJ2-7
d_call: -
clone_size: -
v_call: TRBV19
cdr3_nt: TGTGCCAGTAGCTCCCGGGATACTTCCTACGAGCAGTACTTC
cdr3_aa: CASSSRDTSYEQYF

j_call: TRBJ2-1
d_call: TRBD2
clone_size: -
v_call: TRBV27
cdr3_nt: TGTGCCAGCAGTATCAGGGAGGGATCATCCTACAATGAGCAGTTCTTC
cdr3_aa: CASSIREGSSYNEQFF

j_call: TRBJ1-1
d_call: -
clone_size: -
v_call: TRBV11-2
cdr3_nt: TGTGCCAGCAGCCTGAATCAGGGGAACACTGAAGCTTTCTTT
cdr3_aa: CASSLNQGNTEAFF

j_call: TRBJ2-7
d_call: TRBD1
clone_size: once
v_call: TRBV5-4
cdr3_nt: TGTGCCAGCCGGACAGGGGAGGATCGCGAGCAGTACTTC
cdr3_aa: CASRTGEDREQYF

j_call: TRBJ1-6
d_call: TRBD1
clone_size: -
v_call: TRBV19
cdr3_nt: TGTGCCAGTAGTTTCGAACGACAGGGTAGATTGTTCAATTCACCCCTCCACTTT
cdr3_aa: CASSFERQGRLFNSPLHF

j_call: TRBJ2-7
d_call: -
clone_size: -
v_call: TRBV7-9
cdr3_nt: TGTGCCAGCAGCCCCATCGGGGGCGAGCAGTACTTC
cdr3_aa: CASSPIGGEQYF

j_call: TRBJ2-2
d_call: -
clone_size: -
v_call: TRBV10-3
cdr3_nt: TGTGCCATCAGTGAGTCGTCAGCCGGGGAGCTGTTTTTT
cdr3_aa: CAISESSAGELFF

j_call: TRBJ1-6
d_call: TRBD1
clone_size: -
v_call: TRBV2
cdr3_nt: TGTGCCAGCACTCGGACAGGGACAATCTCACCCCTCCACTTT
cdr3_aa: CASTRTGTISPLHF

j_call: TRBJ2-7
d_call: TRBD1
clone_size: -
v_call: TRBV4-1
cdr3_nt: TGCGCCAGCAGCCAAGTCTGGGGACAGGGCGCAATCTACGAGCAGTACTTC
cdr3_aa: CASSQVWGQGAIYEQYF

j_call: TRBJ2-7
d_call: TRBD2
clone_size: once
v_call: TRBV27
cdr3_nt: TGTGCCAGCAGTTTAGGAGCGGGGCGAAGCTCCTACGAGCAGTACTTC
cdr3_aa: CASSLGAGRSSYEQYF

j_call: TRBJ2-1
d_call: -
clone_size: -
v_call: TRBV9
cdr3_nt: TGTGCCAGCAGCCCCGACAGTCCTACCTACAATGAGCAGTTCTTC
cdr3_aa: CASSPDSPTYNEQFF

j_call: TRBJ1-3
d_call: TRBD1
clone_size: -
v_call: TRBV4-3
cdr3_nt: TGCGCCAGCAGCCAAGATCTGACAGGGTTCATTGGAAACACCATATATTTT
cdr3_aa: CASSQDLTGFIGNTIYF

j_call: TRBJ2-7
d_call: TRBD2
clone_size: -
v_call: TRBV15
cdr3_nt: TGTGCCACCAGTATTATTCGGGGGGGTCTGAGCGAGCAGTACTTC
cdr3_aa: CATSIIRGGLSEQYF

j_call: TRBJ2-5
d_call: TRBD2
clone_size: -
v_call: TRBV6-5
cdr3_nt: TGTGCCAGCAGTTACTCTGTCGGGGGGGCGGAGACCCAGTACTTC
cdr3_aa: CASSYSVGGAETQYF